This T cell receptor beta chain was recovered during a study of T-cell reconstitution after alpha-beta-depleted transplantation in children. Researchers prepared the TCRbeta library using unique molecular identifiers, the study reports. TCRdb reprocessed the PCR reads via MiXCR and lists one record per CDR3 protein. The data show about 610,000 distinct CDR3 sequences, about 10% seen once. This clonotype was counted many times. The CDR3 runs 14 residues. Germline values: CDR1 SEHNR, CDR2 FQNEAQ (reference sequence). V gave up 4 bases and J gave up 2 bases; unmatched junction bases: 1. The receptor's source is a human donor who donated a stem cell graft to a child with acute myeloid leukemia. This rearrangement joins TRBV7-9 to TRBJ1-2; 10 bases fit TRBD1. Sequences were derived from PBMCs from the stem cell graft donor, sampled from the stem cell graft. CDR3 nucleotide sequence: TGTGCCAGCAGCTCGGGACAGGGGAACTATGGCTACACCTTC. Translation gives CASSSGQGNYGYTF.